The clone carrying this T cell receptor (beta chain) came up a few times. Its antigen is currently unknown. This sample is part of a study of early T cells in non-severe SARS-CoV-2 infection. The overall study: The study sequenced bulk RNA from unsorted whole blood, with chains unpaired. General study findings and limits: Comparison of clonotypes with VDJdb favored anti-spike CD8 responses while missing private and CD4 specificities.

Attached unique molecular identifiers marked individual cDNA molecules. From the 5' RACE reads, TCRdb called clonotypes with MiXCR, one entry per CDR3 protein. Of around 39,000 distinct CDR3 sequences listed, roughly 7.9% are singletons. The ends lost 5 bases at V and 2 bases at J; junction bases unmatched: 1. This CDR3 contains 15 residues. The sequence derives from an adult who was a healthcare worker with PCR-confirmed SARS-CoV-2 infection or an uninfected control (not recorded which). The sequenced sample was whole blood, obtained at baseline. The chain recombines TRBV12-3 or TRBV12-4 with TRBJ1-3, with 12 bases that match TRBD1. CDR3 region: CASSGTGGAGNTIYF. CDR3 sequence (DNA): TGTGCCAGCAGTGGGACAGGGGGCGCTGGAAACACCATATATTTT.